This T cell receptor beta chain came from a study of blood T cell repertoires in COVID-19. Study details: Italy, Spain and the United States were the sources of the convalescent and acute COVID-19 samples.

The repertoire was sequenced with immunoSEQ multiplex PCR; TCRdb's copy has only in-frame clones and lacks some. Of about 340,000 clones in the sample, around nine tenths were seen once. Trimming cost V 3 bases and J 2 bases; bases outside gene matches: 12. CDR3 length: 17 amino acids. Germline V gene sequence: CDR1 MNHEY, CDR2 SMNVEV (reference sequence). Followed over time, Seattle patients had been enrolled while infection was active. The receptor comes from a woman in her sixties with COVID-19, enrolled during active disease. The sample was peripheral blood. The gene calls are TRBV27 and TRBJ2-5, with 7 bases that match TRBD2. The CDR3 DNA is TGTGCCAGCAGTTTTCAGTACGGCCGCGGGGGACAAGAGACCCAGTACTTC. This gives the protein CASSFQYGRGGQETQYF.